Shown below are 32 T cell receptor beta chains from a single sample sequenced in a study of blood T cell repertoires in COVID-19. The repertoire was sequenced with immunoSEQ multiplex PCR; TCRdb's copy has only in-frame clones and lacks some. The sample shows about 94,000 clones, about four fifths of them seen only once. The sequencing sample was made of peripheral blood. The receptor set was obtained from a human donor in a cohort sampled during active COVID-19.

This clone was seen more than once but under ten times. The chain combines TRBV5-1 with TRBJ2-7, with D possibly being TRBD2 (6 bases). V was shortened by 2 bases and J by 1 base, with 13 bases between the two germline ends. There are 15 residues in the CDR3. The germline V gene encodes CDR1 SGHRS and CDR2 YFSETQ. CDR3 amino acids: CASSLAGTGSYEQYF. The CDR3 DNA reads TGCGCCAGCAGCTTAGCCGGGACTGGATCCTACGAGCAGTACTTC.

This clone was seen more than once but under ten times. The V and J genes are TRBV7-2 and TRBJ1-5; a weak D match, TRBD1 (5 bases). Trimming removed 5 bases from V and 6 bases from J, with 20 bases in between. The CDR3 covers 16 residues. Looked up from germline, CDR1 is SGHTA and CDR2 is FQGNSA. The CDR3 loop is CASSAGDNRWGQPQHF. The CDR3 bases are TGTGCCAGCAGCGCGGGAGATAACAGGTGGGGTCAGCCCCAGCATTTT.

CDR3 sequence (DNA): TGTGCCAGCAGCGTATTGCAGGGAGGCTACGAGCAGTACTTC. Its translation is CASSVLQGGYEQYF. The V gene is TRBV9, the J gene TRBJ2-7, with TRBD2 as a possible D gene (6 bases). CDR1 and CDR2 from the germline V gene are SGDLS and YYNGEE. CDR3 length: 14 amino acids. V was clipped by 1 base and J by 3 bases, with 11 bases between them.

The chain is built from TRBV6-5 and TRBJ1-1; 8 bases line up with TRBD1. CDR1 and CDR2 from the germline V gene are MNHEY and SVGAGI. V shed 6 bases, J shed 1 base, and the junction held 4 bases outside the gene matches. The CDR3 spans 14 residues. The CDR3 DNA follows: TGTGCCAGCAGGAAACAGGGGGGGAACACTGAAGCTTTCTTT. Its translation is CASRKQGGNTEAFF.

V gene TRBV28 combines with J gene TRBJ1-5; D is ambiguous. This CDR3 has 13 amino acids. The V end lost 2 bases, the J end lost 5 bases, and 7 bases lay between the germline ends. The V gene's germline CDR1 is MDHEN and CDR2 SYDVKM. The CDR3 is CASSLARDQPQHF. CDR3 in DNA: TGTGCCAGCAGTTTAGCTCGGGATCAGCCCCAGCATTTT.

J is TRBJ1-2 and V is TRBV28; 7 positions agree with TRBD1. V was clipped by 4 bases and J by 2 bases; unmatched bases: 10. The CDR3 sequence is 16 residues long. CDR1 MDHEN and CDR2 SYDVKM come from the germline V gene. The CDR3 nucleotides are TGTGCCAGCAGTTCCGCACAGGGGCATCTGAACTATGGCTACACCTTC. Residues: CASSSAQGHLNYGYTF.

This rearrangement joins TRBV28 to TRBJ1-1, with a possible D match to TRBD1 (5 bases). The CDR3 is 17 amino acids. Germline CDR1 and CDR2: MDHEN and SYDVKM. V lost 3 bases to trimming and J lost 1 base, with 18 bases between them. The CDR3 sequence: CASSFSAGSWGNTEAFF. The CDR3 DNA reads as TGTGCCAGCAGTTTCTCGGCAGGGTCCTGGGGGAACACTGAAGCTTTCTTT.

DNA of the CDR3: TGTGCCAGCTCACCAGACAGGGGATCCTTTCGAGCTCAAGAGACCCAGTACTTC. Translation: CASSPDRGSFRAQETQYF. The chain has TRBV18 and TRBJ2-5, with 8 bases that match TRBD1. The CDR3 spans 18 residues. The trim removed 2 bases at V and 2 bases at J, leaving 13 bases unmatched. Germline loops: CDR1 KGHSH, CDR2 LQKENI.

This clone was seen only a few times. The chain is built from TRBV5-6 and TRBJ2-7; 8 bases map to TRBD1. There are 14 residues in the CDR3. V lost 4 bases, J lost 7 bases, and 10 bases stayed unmatched. The germline CDR1 and CDR2 sequences are SGHDT and YYEEEE. CDR3 loop: CASSTGQGAWEQYF. Written as DNA, the CDR3 is TGTGCCAGCAGCACCGGCCAGGGGGCATGGGAGCAGTACTTC.

The chain is built from TRBV5-4 and TRBJ2-1; a weak D match, TRBD2 (6 bases). Trimming stripped 5 bases from V and 5 bases from J, with 17 bases between. The CDR3 sequence is 15 residues long. Germline CDR1 SGHNT, CDR2 YYREEE (reference sequence). CDR3 coding DNA: TGTGCCAGCAGACCGGACTACTCCCCTCACAATGAGCAGTTCTTC. It specifies CASRPDYSPHNEQFF.

The CDR3 nucleotides are TGCGCCAGCAGCTTGGGAGGCGAGAATGAAGCTTTCTTT. Translating gives CASSLGGENEAFF. The gene calls are TRBV5-1 and TRBJ1-1, with D hard to call. The CDR3 runs to 13 residues. V lost 0 bases and J 7 bases, leaving 10 bases between the germline ends. Germline CDR1 is SGHRS and CDR2 is YFSETQ.

The rearrangement links TRBV14 to TRBJ2-2, with D uncertain. In germline, CDR1 is SGHDN, CDR2 FVKESK. The CDR3 contains 14 residues. Trimming stripped 1 base from V and 3 bases from J, with 6 bases between. CDR3 amino acids: CASSQALHTGELFF. As DNA, the CDR3 is TGTGCCAGCAGCCAAGCACTGCACACCGGGGAGCTGTTTTTT.

This clone came up many times. CDR3 sequence reads: CAWSYRLNQPQHF. CDR3 coding DNA: TGTGCCTGGAGCTACAGGCTCAATCAGCCCCAGCATTTT. V is TRBV30 and J is TRBJ1-5; maybe TRBD1 (5 bases). Trimming pared 3 bases from V and 3 bases from J, leaving 9 bases between. This CDR3 has 13 residues. From germline, CDR1 is GTSNPN and CDR2 SVGIG (reference sequence).

The genes are TRBV10-3 and TRBJ1-2, with 7 bases matching TRBD1. CDR1 is ENHRY and CDR2 is SYGVKD in the germline V gene. The CDR3 loop spans 14 amino acids. V lost 3 bases, J lost 1 base, and 2 bases stayed unmatched. The CDR3 region is CAISERDSNYGYTF. The CDR3 region has the DNA TGTGCCATCAGTGAACGGGACAGTAACTATGGCTACACCTTC.

The chain uses TRBV19 and TRBJ1-5, with D maybe TRBD1 (5 bases). Germline V CDR1 and CDR2: LNHDA, SQIVND (reference sequence). V was clipped by 2 bases and J by 7 bases, with 9 bases between them. The CDR3 consists of 13 residues. CDR3 DNA sequence: TGTGCCAGTAGTATACAGGGTTACCAGCCCCAGCATTTT. It translates to CASSIQGYQPQHF.

The genes are TRBV5-1 and TRBJ1-2; 7 nucleotides line up with TRBD1. The V gene end was trimmed by 4 bases and the J gene end by 6 bases; junction bases not matched to a gene: 15. From germline, CDR1 is SGHRS and CDR2 YFSETQ. This CDR3 has 16 amino acids. The CDR3 is CASSRTIRTGPDGYTF. DNA of the CDR3: TGCGCCAGCAGCCGGACGATTCGGACAGGACCTGATGGCTACACCTTC.

This clone was counted between two and nine times. J is TRBJ1-1 and V is TRBV7-9; TRBD1 might be the D (6 bases). The V end was cut by 5 bases, the J end by 9 bases, with 13 bases between. Germline V gene data show CDR1 as SEHNR and CDR2 as FQNEAQ (reference sequence). The CDR3 sequence is 12 residues long. The chain's CDR3 is CASSPQGWKAFF. In nucleotides, the CDR3 is TGTGCCAGCAGCCCCCAGGGGTGGAAAGCTTTCTTT.

V gene TRBV10-3 combines with J gene TRBJ1-3; unclear D gene. Trimming cost V 10 bases and J 9 bases, with 19 bases left between them. CDR1 is ENHRY, CDR2 SYGVKD, per germline. This CDR3 has 13 amino acids. The CDR3 reads CATVIGPEATIYF. The CDR3 nucleotides are TGTGCCACCGTGATAGGCCCCGAGGCCACCATATATTTT.

This chain links TRBV5-1 with TRBJ1-6; D is perhaps TRBD1 (5 bases). CDR1 and CDR2 from the germline V gene are SGHRS and YFSETQ. CDR3 length: 16 amino acids. Trimming left V 3 bases short and J 7 bases short, with 17 bases between. For the CDR3, the DNA is TGCGCCAGCAGCTCAACGGGGGGAGGGAACAATTCACCCCTCCACTTT. Amino acids: CASSSTGGGNNSPLHF.

The V call is TRBV19, the J call TRBJ1-4; D may be TRBD1 (6 bases). CDR1 is LNHDA and CDR2 is SQIVND in the germline V gene (reference sequence). V lost 5 bases, J lost 3 bases, and 10 bases lay in between. This CDR3 region has 14 residues. The CDR3 region has the DNA TGTGCCAGTAGTGGACAGATATCTAATGAAAAACTGTTTTTT. As protein: CASSGQISNEKLFF.

This rearrangement joins TRBV19 to TRBJ1-5; 8 bases are a match to TRBD1. Germline CDR1 is LNHDA and CDR2 is SQIVND (reference sequence). V shed 7 bases and J 5 bases; nucleotides not matched to a gene: 10. CDR3 size: 15 residues. CDR3 bases: TGTGCCAGTACCATATACCAGGGGGCGGATCAGCCCCAGCATTTT. This gives the protein CASTIYQGADQPQHF. Variable domain in full (rest from reference TRBV19 and TRBJ1-5): DGGITQSPKYLFRKEGQNVTLSCEQNLNHDAMYWYRQDPGQGLRLIYYSQIVNDFQKGDIAEGYSVSREKKESFPLTVTSAQKNPTAFYLCASTIYQGADQPQHFGDGTRLSIL.

The chain carries TRBV6-5 and TRBJ2-3; maybe TRBD2 (6 bases). This CDR3 spans 14 amino acids. Per germline, CDR1 MNHEY and CDR2 SVGAGI. V lost 6 bases to trimming and J lost 0 bases, with 10 bases between them. Here the CDR3 DNA reads TGTGCCAGCAGGACTAGTACTAGCACAGATACGCAGTATTTT. Its protein product is CASRTSTSTDTQYF.

V usage is TRBV20-1 and J usage is TRBJ2-7, with D possibly matching TRBD1 (6 bases). This CDR3 comprises 11 residues. Trimming removed 6 bases from V and 9 bases from J, with 15 bases in between. CDR1 DFQATT and CDR2 SNEGSKA come from the germline V gene (reference sequence). The CDR3 reads CSAKGQGRQYF. In DNA form, the CDR3 reads TGCAGTGCCAAGGGACAAGGGAGGCAGTACTTC.

The V call is TRBV5-1, the J call TRBJ2-7; tentatively, D is TRBD2 (6 bases). Germline lookup yields CDR1 SGHRS and CDR2 YFSETQ. The CDR3 totals 14 residues. V was shortened by 4 bases and J by 2 bases, with 13 bases between the two germline ends. CDR3 sequence reads: CASSDRDLPYEQYF. The CDR3 DNA is TGCGCCAGCAGCGACCGGGACTTACCCTACGAGCAGTACTTC.

This clone was observed a few times. This CDR3 is also generated by other DNA sequences in the sample. The V call is TRBV9, the J call TRBJ2-6; TRBD1 is a possible D gene (5 bases). This CDR3 contains 15 residues. Germline CDR1 SGDLS, CDR2 YYNGEE. Deletions cut 3 bases from V and 0 bases from J, with 7 bases between. CDR3 amino acids: CASSAQGSGANVLTF. The CDR3 nucleotides are TGTGCCAGCAGCGCCCAGGGCTCTGGGGCCAACGTCCTGACTTTC. Full variable domain (missing parts from reference TRBV9 and TRBJ2-6): DSGVTQTPKHLITATGQRVTLRCSPRSGDLSVYWYQQSLDQGLQFLIQYYNGEERAKGNILERFSAQQFPDLHSELNLSSLELGDSALYFCASSAQGSGANVLTFGAGSRLTVL.

The chain has TRBV7-3 and TRBJ2-7; 13 bases align to TRBD2. Trimming at V came to 6 bases and at J to 5 bases, leaving 22 bases not matched to a gene. The CDR3 runs 20 residues. Per germline, CDR1 SGHTA and CDR2 FQGTGA. The DNA for the CDR3 is TGTGCCAGCAGAACTAACCCCCCGGGACTAGCGGGACTATGTTCCCACGAGCAGTACTTC. Its protein is CASRTNPPGLAGLCSHEQYF.

The chain links TRBV11-3 to TRBJ2-3; 12 nucleotides agree with TRBD2. From germline, CDR1 is SGHNT and CDR2 YENEEA. V shed 1 base and J 2 bases; nucleotides not matched to a gene: 1. The CDR3 has 16 amino acids. The CDR3 nucleotides read TGTGCCAGCAGCTTAGGACTAGCGGGAGACACAGATACGCAGTATTTT. It translates to CASSLGLAGDTDTQYF.

The V gene is TRBV6-5, the J gene TRBJ2-1, with a weak D call TRBD1 (5 bases). In germline, CDR1 is MNHEY, CDR2 SVGAGI. Trimming left V 6 bases short and J 1 base short, with 13 bases between. This CDR3 is built from 15 residues. The CDR3 loop reads CASRAPSGSYNEQFF. The CDR3 region has the DNA TGTGCCAGCAGAGCGCCGTCAGGGTCCTACAATGAGCAGTTCTTC.

This clone appeared many times. Other DNA sequences in the sample encode the same CDR3. The chain recombines TRBV11-1 with TRBJ1-6, with a tentative D call TRBD1 (6 bases). There are 14 residues in the CDR3. Germline V gene data show CDR1 as SGHAT and CDR2 as FQDESV (reference sequence). V was cut by 5 bases and J by 7 bases, with 12 bases left in between. CDR3 bases: TGTGCCAGCAGCCGTACAGGGAACAATTCACCCCTCCACTTT. This translates into CASSRTGNNSPLHF.

This clone was counted a single time. The chain couples TRBV3-1 (or the pseudogene TRBV3-2) to TRBJ1-6; 8 nucleotides line up with TRBD1. Germline V gene lookup returns CDR1 LGHDT and CDR2 YNNKEL (reference sequence). The CDR3 loop spans 16 amino acids. Trimming at V came to 3 bases and at J to 3 bases, leaving 4 bases not matched to a gene. The CDR3 DNA sequence: TGTGCCAGCAGCCAGAGGACAGGGTTCTATAATTCACCCCTCCACTTT. Protein sequence: CASSQRTGFYNSPLHF.

The chain is built from TRBV7-8 and TRBJ2-7, with TRBD2 identical over 12 bases. There are 14 residues in the CDR3. In germline, CDR1 is SGHVS, CDR2 FQNEAQ. Germline trimming cut 5 bases from V and 8 bases from J; bases unmatched to any gene: 7. In DNA, the CDR3 is TGTGCCAGCAGCCGACTAGCGGGAGATGGTAAGCAGTACTTC. This translates into CASSRLAGDGKQYF.

The chain employs TRBV11-2 and TRBJ2-7; TRBD2 matches 7 bases. In germline, CDR1 is SGHAT, CDR2 FQNNGV. This CDR3 region has 14 residues. J was trimmed by 2 bases and V by 2 bases; bases with no gene match: 3. The CDR3 DNA sequence: TGTGCCAGCAGCTTACCAGGACTAGCCTACGAGCAGTACTTC. It is translated as CASSLPGLAYEQYF.